The 30 T cell receptor beta chains below were found in one sample sequenced in a study of T cell responses to AZD1222 COVID-19 vaccine. Some clones are missing from TCRdb's copy, which holds only in-frame ones; the method was immunoSEQ multiplex PCR. Of roughly 120,000 clones listed, about 86% were seen once; the top ten hold 17%. This specimen was peripheral blood, taken 28 days after the second AZD1222 dose. These receptors were taken from an adult who received the AZD1222 COVID-19 vaccine.

CDR3 sequence (DNA): TGTGCCAGCAGCCCTAGCGTACCCTACAATGAGCAGTTCTTC. This sequence encodes CASSPSVPYNEQFF. This chain joins TRBV27 and TRBJ2-1; D perhaps matches TRBD2 (6 bases). This CDR3 has 14 amino acids. Germline-derived CDR1 and CDR2 are MNHEY and SMNVEV (reference sequence). V lost 6 bases and J 2 bases, leaving 11 bases between the germline ends.

This clone appeared once. This chain connects TRBV4-1 to TRBJ1-2, with no clear D. The CDR3 has 13 residues. Germline V gene data show CDR1 as MGHRA and CDR2 as YSYEKL. Trimming took off 0 bases at V and 5 bases at J, with 7 bases between the two ends. The CDR3 sequence is CASSQDPKYGYTF. In nucleotides, the CDR3 is TGCGCCAGCAGCCAAGACCCAAAATATGGCTACACCTTC.

The chain joins TRBV6-2 or TRBV6-3 to TRBJ2-5; the D gene is possibly TRBD2 (7 bases). V was pared by 3 bases and J by 4 bases, with 12 bases between. The V gene's germline CDR1 is MNHEY and CDR2 SVGEGT. This CDR3 region has 14 residues. The CDR3, as DNA: TGTGCCAGCAGTTATGAGGCGGGGGCAGAGACCCAGTACTTC. This translates into CASSYEAGAETQYF.

The chain is built from TRBV7-9 and TRBJ1-4; D gene ambiguous. Germline lookup yields CDR1 SEHNR and CDR2 FQNEAQ (reference sequence). This CDR3 is 15 amino acids long. The V end was cut by 5 bases, the J end by 13 bases, with 23 bases between. In DNA, the CDR3 is TGTGCCAGCAGCCAAAGGATAGGGAGAATTGAAGTACTGTTTTTT. This codes for CASSQRIGRIEVLFF.

The chain uses TRBV11-2 and TRBJ1-1, with D possibly matching TRBD1 (6 bases). Per the germline V gene, CDR1 is SGHAT and CDR2 is FQNNGV. This CDR3 is 13 amino acids long. Between the trimmed V and J ends, which lost 4 bases and 10 bases, there was a span of 16 bases. CDR3 amino acids: CASSYAGGAGAFF. The CDR3 DNA reads as TGTGCCAGCAGCTATGCGGGGGGCGCGGGAGCTTTCTTT.

The V and J genes are TRBV3-1 (or the pseudogene TRBV3-2) and TRBJ2-7; possible D gene TRBD2, 5 bases. The germline V and J ends were trimmed by 5 bases and 6 bases, with 11 bases remaining between them. Germline V gene sequence: CDR1 LGHDT, CDR2 YNNKEL (reference sequence). The CDR3 sequence is 12 residues long. The chain's CDR3 is CASSEGEGEQYF. DNA for the CDR3: TGTGCCAGCAGCGAAGGCGAGGGCGAGCAGTACTTC.

The gene calls are TRBV9 and TRBJ1-2, with TRBD1 identical over 9 bases. The CDR3 covers 13 residues. Germline CDR1 is SGDLS and CDR2 is YYNGEE. Trimming cost V 0 bases and J 7 bases; bases outside gene matches: 1. The CDR3 loop reads CASSVGTGVGYTF. The CDR3 region has the DNA TGTGCCAGCAGCGTAGGGACAGGGGTTGGCTACACCTTC. The variable domain in full, with the rest retrieved from reference TRBV9 and TRBJ1-2, is DSGVTQTPKHLITATGQRVTLRCSPRSGDLSVYWYQQSLDQGLQFLIQYYNGEERAKGNILERFSAQQFPDLHSELNLSSLELGDSALYFCASSVGTGVGYTFGSGTRLTVV.

This clone was observed a few times. V is TRBV7-2 and J is TRBJ2-7, with D possibly called TRBD1 or TRBD2 (5 bases each). CDR3 length: 14 residues. The V gene's germline CDR1 is SGHTA and CDR2 FQGNSA. V dropped 5 bases and J dropped 6 bases, with 17 bases sitting between them. CDR3 region: CASSRGPQFLEQYF. CDR3 DNA sequence: TGTGCCAGCAGCAGGGGACCGCAATTCCTCGAGCAGTACTTC.

This clone was picked up one time. This chain joins TRBV7-8 and TRBJ2-2; 8 bases are shared with TRBD2. Germline assignment: CDR1 SGHVS and CDR2 FQNEAQ. The junction had 12 bases not matched to a gene; V was cut back by 2 bases and J by 1 base. There are 19 residues in the CDR3. CDR3 loop: CASSLRGGGFFRNTGELFF. In DNA form, the CDR3 reads TGTGCCAGCAGCTTACGGGGGGGAGGGTTCTTCAGGAACACCGGGGAGCTGTTTTTT.

V usage is TRBV5-4 and J usage is TRBJ1-2, with TRBD1 as a possible D gene (6 bases). Germline CDR1 is SGHNT and CDR2 is YYREEE (reference sequence). The CDR3 contains 12 residues. Trimming removed 2 bases at V and 8 bases at J, with 10 bases between. The CDR3 nucleotides are TGTGCCAGCAGCTTACAGGGTGGAGGCTACACCTTC. Its protein is CASSLQGGGYTF. Combining the CDR3 with reference TRBV5-4 and TRBJ1-2 gives the whole variable domain ETGVTQSPTHLIKTRGQQVTLRCSSQSGHNTVSWYQQALGQGPQFIFQYYREEENGRGNFPPRFSGLQFPNYSSELNVNALELDDSALYLCASSLQGGGYTFGSGTRLTVV.

CDR3 bases: TGCGCCAGCAGCTTGCTTCCGGGCTACGAGCAGTACTTC. As protein: CASSLLPGYEQYF. The chain couples TRBV5-1 to TRBJ2-7; D is unclear. V shed 1 base and J shed 3 bases, with 8 bases lying between them. This CDR3 is built from 13 residues. Per germline, CDR1 SGHRS and CDR2 YFSETQ.

J is TRBJ1-1 and V is TRBV9; D perhaps matches TRBD1 (6 bases). The ends were cut back, 4 bases at V and 5 bases at J, with 15 bases in the middle. The CDR3 loop spans 14 amino acids. Germline-derived CDR1 and CDR2 are SGDLS and YYNGEE. The CDR3 coding sequence is TGTGCCAGCAGCTCTGTAAGGGGGGCTACTGAAGCTTTCTTT. Protein product: CASSSVRGATEAFF.

This sequence joins TRBV6-4 and TRBJ2-6; the D gene is possibly TRBD2 (5 bases). This CDR3 region has 15 residues. Germline CDR1 is MRHNA and CDR2 is SNTAGT. The ends were cut back, 6 bases at V and 3 bases at J, with 12 bases in the middle. DNA of the CDR3: TGTGCCAGCAGCCCGGACTTTGGTGGGGCCAACGTCCTGACTTTC. Translated, it gives CASSPDFGGANVLTF.

This rearrangement joins TRBV6-4 to TRBJ2-1; TRBD1 is a possible D gene (5 bases). Germline loops: CDR1 MRHNA, CDR2 SNTAGT. Trimming cost V 0 bases and J 0 bases, with 15 bases left between them. The CDR3 is 18 amino acids. CDR3 coding DNA: TGTGCCAGCAGTGACTCGGGTTGGGGCCATAGCTCCTACAATGAGCAGTTCTTC. This sequence encodes CASSDSGWGHSSYNEQFF.

This CDR3 reads CASSLQGGGANVLTF. The CDR3 DNA follows: TGCGCCAGCAGCTTACAGGGTGGTGGGGCCAACGTCCTGACTTTC. The genes are TRBV5-1 and TRBJ2-6; a possible D gene is TRBD1 (6 bases). Trimming removed 2 bases from V and 3 bases from J, with 9 bases in between. Germline V gene data show CDR1 as SGHRS and CDR2 as YFSETQ. CDR3 length equals 15 residues. Supplemented by reference TRBV5-1 and TRBJ2-6, the full variable domain reads KAGVTQTPRYLIKTRGQQVTLSCSPISGHRSVSWYQQTPGQGLQFLFEYFSETQRNKGNFPGRFSGRQFSNSRSEMNVSTLELGDSALYLCASSLQGGGANVLTFGAGSRLTVL.

The chain employs TRBV7-9 and TRBJ2-6; D could derive from TRBD1 or TRBD2 (5 bases each). Germline CDR1 and CDR2: SEHNR and FQNEAQ (reference sequence). V shed 4 bases and J shed 1 base, with 20 bases lying between them. This CDR3 contains 19 residues. The DNA for the CDR3 is TGTGCCAGCAGCTCGCCCGGGACGTACGTTGGTTCTGGGGCCAACGTCCTGACTTTC. This sequence encodes CASSSPGTYVGSGANVLTF.

The V call is TRBV10-3, the J call TRBJ2-1; 7 bases are a match to TRBD2. This CDR3 spans 11 amino acids. The germline V gene has CDR1 ENHRY and CDR2 SYGVKD. The CDR3 DNA follows: TGTGGGGCGGGAGTGTACAATGAGCAGTTCTTC. It translates to CGAGVYNEQFF.

This clone was seen only once. The gene calls are TRBV6-5 and TRBJ1-6; tentative D call: TRBD1 (6 bases). This CDR3 is 15 amino acids long. V lost 6 bases and J lost 9, with 18 bases in between. Germline CDR1 MNHEY, CDR2 SVGAGI. CDR3 in amino acids: CASRDFRGGLSPLHF. CDR3 nucleotides: TGTGCCAGCAGGGACTTCAGGGGAGGTCTTTCACCCCTCCACTTT.

The chain is built from TRBV27 and TRBJ2-7; D call uncertain. V was cut by 2 bases and J by 2 bases, with 19 bases left in between. The CDR3 contains 17 residues. Germline V gene data show CDR1 as MNHEY and CDR2 as SMNVEV (reference sequence). CDR3 sequence reads: CASSLKKKTVPPYEQYF. CDR3 bases: TGTGCCAGCAGTTTAAAGAAAAAAACCGTCCCCCCCTACGAGCAGTACTTC.

The CDR3 coding sequence is TGCGCCAGCAGCTCTAGACCGCCCACAGATACGCAGTATTTT. Translating gives CASSSRPPTDTQYF. V usage is TRBV5-1 and J usage is TRBJ2-3; D is uncertain. CDR3 length: 14 residues. V lost 3 bases to trimming and J lost 2 bases, with 10 bases between them. Per the germline V gene, CDR1 is SGHRS and CDR2 is YFSETQ.

The genes are TRBV6-4 and TRBJ1-5, with TRBD1 matching 8 bases. The CDR3 is made up of 19 amino acids. Germline trimming cut 1 base from V and 0 bases from J; bases unmatched to any gene: 11. The germline V gene has CDR1 MRHNA and CDR2 SNTAGT. For the CDR3, the DNA is TGTGCCAGCAGTGACTTCCCGACAGGGGACTCCTATAGCAATCAGCCCCAGCATTTT. Translating gives CASSDFPTGDSYSNQPQHF.

About this clone: In the same sample, other DNA sequences code for this CDR3. The rearrangement joins TRBV18 to TRBJ1-1; D gene unclear. The germline V and J ends were trimmed by 0 bases and 0 bases, with 5 bases remaining between them. The CDR3 loop spans 14 amino acids. The germline gives CDR1 KGHSH, CDR2 LQKENI. CDR3 loop: CASSPPGMNTEAFF. The CDR3 DNA reads TGTGCCAGCTCACCACCGGGGATGAACACTGAAGCTTTCTTT.

V gene TRBV4-1 combines with J gene TRBJ2-3, with 13 nucleotides matching TRBD2. V was clipped by 3 bases and J by 2 bases; unmatched bases: 5. Germline V gene data show CDR1 as MGHRA and CDR2 as YSYEKL. The CDR3 spans 17 residues. CDR3 residues: CASSQSGLAGATDTQYF. In DNA, the CDR3 is TGCGCCAGCAGCCAGAGCGGACTAGCGGGGGCCACAGATACGCAGTATTTT.

The chain has TRBV5-1 and TRBJ1-1; tentative D call: TRBD1 (6 bases). The germline V gene has CDR1 SGHRS and CDR2 YFSETQ. The CDR3 runs 14 residues. Trimming took 0 bases from V and 8 from J, leaving 14 bases between them. CDR3 DNA sequence: TGCGCCAGCAGCTTGGTTCCAGGGGTTGTCGAAGCTTTCTTT. Amino acid sequence: CASSLVPGVVEAFF.

The chain links TRBV3-1 (or the pseudogene TRBV3-2) to TRBJ2-1; a weak D match, TRBD2 (5 bases). The ends were cut back, 0 bases at V and 0 bases at J, with 9 bases in the middle. CDR1 is LGHDT, CDR2 YNNKEL, per germline (reference sequence). This CDR3 contains 16 residues. CDR3: CASSQEGDSSYNEQFF. In nucleotides, the CDR3 is TGTGCCAGCAGCCAAGAGGGAGATAGCTCCTACAATGAGCAGTTCTTC.

The V and J genes are TRBV11-2 and TRBJ1-4; a possible D gene is TRBD1 (5 bases). The CDR3 totals 16 residues. CDR1 and CDR2 (germline): SGHAT, FQNNGV. The V end was cut by 4 bases, the J end by 7 bases, with 19 bases between. The CDR3 sequence is CASSSPRRVWGEKLFF. CDR3 sequence (DNA): TGTGCCAGCAGCTCCCCACGCAGGGTCTGGGGTGAAAAACTGTTTTTT.

In this sample, this clone turned up once. This chain connects TRBV11-3 to TRBJ2-3; 14 bases line up with TRBD2. The CDR3 contains 15 residues. CDR1 SGHNT and CDR2 YENEEA come from the germline V gene. V lost 5 bases, J lost 7 bases, and 5 bases stayed unmatched. The CDR3 region has the DNA TGTGCCAGCAGCCGACTAGCGGGAGGGATCCATACGCAGTATTTT. It codes for CASSRLAGGIHTQYF. Looking up the rest from reference TRBV11-3 and TRBJ2-3 gives the full variable domain: EAGVVQSPRYKIIEKKQPVAFWCNPISGHNTLYWYLQNLGQGPELLIRYENEEAVDDSQLPKDRFSAERLKGVDSTLKIQPAELGDSAVYLCASSRLAGGIHTQYFGPGTRLTVL.

This chain links TRBV18 with TRBJ1-1; 7 nucleotides align to TRBD1. The V and J ends lost 2 bases and 1 base, in that order; junction bases with no gene match: 4. The CDR3 is made up of 15 amino acids. Germline CDR1 reads KGHSH; CDR2 reads LQKENI. CDR3 residues: CASSPLNRGNTEAFF. In DNA form, the CDR3 reads TGTGCCAGCTCACCATTAAACAGGGGGAACACTGAAGCTTTCTTT.

The chain combines TRBV5-5 with TRBJ1-6; 7 bases agree with TRBD1. V gave up 0 bases and J gave up 9 bases; unmatched junction bases: 3. This CDR3 spans 14 amino acids. Germline lookup yields CDR1 SGHKS and CDR2 YYEKEE (reference sequence). The CDR3 is CASSLGDRASPLHF. The CDR3 bases are TGTGCCAGCAGCTTGGGTGACAGGGCTTCACCCCTCCACTTT.

The chain employs TRBV18 and TRBJ2-3; the match to TRBD2 covers 14 bases. The germline V gene has CDR1 KGHSH and CDR2 LQKENI. V shed 3 bases, J shed 0 bases, and the junction held 2 bases outside the gene matches. The CDR3 contains 17 residues. This CDR3 is CASSPGLAGGSTDTQYF. The CDR3 region has the DNA TGTGCCAGCTCACCCGGACTAGCGGGAGGAAGCACAGATACGCAGTATTTT.